The sequence of this T cell receptor (beta chain) was determined in a study of identical twins. General study findings and limits: Out-of-frame alpha sequences shared by twins showed excess low generation probability. Not following the same donors, the study drew its conclusions from cross-sectional statistical analysis.

TCRdb re-analysed the 5' RACE reads in MiXCR, keeping a single row per CDR3 protein. The table has some 500,000 distinct CDR3 sequences, more than 9% seen once; the top ten hold around 3.1%. With regard to this clonotype: Its antigen is undetermined. A junction boundary mismatches the germline segment, possibly from a read error.

This sample also appeared in a second study, on yellow fever vaccine responses in identical twins. That source reports: Twin vaccine T cell responses reportedly seemed partly convergent, partly personalized.

The sample comprised PBMCs. This clonotype was sampled from a woman aged 18-35 years in good health.

The CDR3 DNA is TGTGCCCGCAGTTTCCGTAAACCATCGACTAGCGGAATGCAAGAGACCCAGTACTTC. Protein sequence: CARSFRKPSTSGMQETQYF. This chain links TRBV12-3 or TRBV12-4 with TRBJ2-5, with 9 bases fitting TRBD2. The CDR3 covers 19 residues.